This TCR beta chain originates from a study of blood T cell repertoires in COVID-19. Whole-study context: Sites across the United States, Italy and Spain contributed samples from acute and convalescent COVID-19. In each case, the material was cDNA or gDNA derived from T cells, B-cell-depleted T cells, or PBMCs.

Original processing notes: The assay estimated nucleated cells by amplifying reference gene primers. Repertoires were generated with immunoSEQ multiplex PCR, while TCRdb's copy carries only in-frame clones and drops some. V, J and clone size are those of that table, while D and trimming were read from the DNA. The sample yields under 200,000 clones, 60% to 80% seen once. This CDR3 spans 12 amino acids. V lost 1 base to trimming and J lost 6 bases, with 4 bases between them. The germline V gene has CDR1 KGHSH and CDR2 LQKENI. Sequencing was performed on peripheral blood. This clonotype was obtained from a man aged 60-69 years with active or convalescent COVID-19. This chain uses TRBV18 with TRBJ2-1; D ambiguous. This chain's CDR3 is CASSPQSNEQFF. CDR3 nucleotide sequence: TGTGCCAGCTCACCACAGAGCAATGAGCAGTTCTTC.